This TCR beta chain emerged from a study of blood T cell repertoires in COVID-19. Background on the study: PBMCs, B-cell-depleted T cells, or T cells were the source of the cDNA or gDNA that made up the material.

The method was immunoSEQ multiplex PCR; TCRdb's version includes in-frame clones alone and lacks a portion of them. The sample includes approximately 150,000 clones, roughly 83% of them seen just once. Trimming stripped 5 bases from V and 0 bases from J, with 13 bases between. This CDR3 contains 15 residues. CDR1 and CDR2 from the germline V gene are WSHSY and SAAADI. The sample consisted of peripheral blood. This receptor was obtained from a woman of 80 years or more with acute or convalescent COVID-19. This chain links TRBV10-2 with TRBJ2-5; D possibly corresponds to TRBD1 (6 bases). The CDR3 is CASSRTQGNQETQYF. The CDR3 DNA sequence: TGCGCCAGCAGTAGGACCCAGGGGAACCAAGAGACCCAGTACTTC.